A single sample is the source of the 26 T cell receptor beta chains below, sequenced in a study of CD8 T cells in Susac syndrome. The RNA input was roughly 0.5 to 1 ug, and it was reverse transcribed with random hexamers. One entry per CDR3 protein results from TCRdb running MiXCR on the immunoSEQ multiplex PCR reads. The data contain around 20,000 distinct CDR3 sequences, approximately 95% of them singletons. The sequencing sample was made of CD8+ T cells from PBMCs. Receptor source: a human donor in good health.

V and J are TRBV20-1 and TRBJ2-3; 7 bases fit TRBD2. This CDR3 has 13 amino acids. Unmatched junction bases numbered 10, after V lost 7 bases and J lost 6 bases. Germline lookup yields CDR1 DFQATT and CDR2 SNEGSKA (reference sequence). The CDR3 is CSGLAGTLDTQYF. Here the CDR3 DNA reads TGCAGTGGGTTAGCGGGTACATTGGATACGCAGTATTTT.

The CDR3 region is CASSLVPGSYEQYF. The CDR3 DNA follows: TGTGCCAGCAGCTTAGTACCAGGGTCCTACGAGCAGTACTTC. The chain employs TRBV7-2 and TRBJ2-7; a possible D gene is TRBD1 (5 bases). The CDR3 is made up of 14 amino acids. Germline CDR1 and CDR2: SGHTA and FQGNSA. The V gene lost 1 base and the J gene lost 1 base, with 8 bases spanning the gap.

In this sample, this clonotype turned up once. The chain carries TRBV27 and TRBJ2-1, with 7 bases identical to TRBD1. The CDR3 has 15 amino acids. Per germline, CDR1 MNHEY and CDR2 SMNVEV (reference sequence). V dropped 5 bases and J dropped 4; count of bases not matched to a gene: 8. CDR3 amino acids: CASSPRTGTYNEQFF. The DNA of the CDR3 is TGTGCCAGCAGTCCCCGGACAGGAACGTACAATGAGCAGTTCTTC.

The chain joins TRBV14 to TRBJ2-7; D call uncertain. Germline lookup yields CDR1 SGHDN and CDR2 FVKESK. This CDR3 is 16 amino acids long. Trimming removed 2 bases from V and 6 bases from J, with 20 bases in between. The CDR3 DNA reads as TGTGCCAGCAGCCAACTCCCATCTGGGCGCGAGTTCGAGCAGTACTTC. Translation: CASSQLPSGREFEQYF.

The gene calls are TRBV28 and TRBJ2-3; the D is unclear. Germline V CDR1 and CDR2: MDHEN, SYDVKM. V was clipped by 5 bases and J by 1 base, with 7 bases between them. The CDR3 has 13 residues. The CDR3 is CASSPHRTDTQYF. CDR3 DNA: TGTGCCAGCAGTCCCCACCGCACAGATACGCAGTATTTT.

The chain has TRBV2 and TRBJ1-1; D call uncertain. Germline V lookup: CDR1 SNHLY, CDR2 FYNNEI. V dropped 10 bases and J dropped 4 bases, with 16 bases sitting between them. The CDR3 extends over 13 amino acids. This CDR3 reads CANRRDWGTEAFF. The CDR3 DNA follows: TGTGCCAACCGACGGGATTGGGGCACTGAAGCTTTCTTT. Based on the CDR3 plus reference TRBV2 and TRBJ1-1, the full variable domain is EPEVTQTPSHQVTQMGQEVILRCVPISNHLYFYWYRQILGQKVEFLVSFYNNEISEKSEIFDDQFSVERPDGSNFTLKIRSTKLEDSAMYFCANRRDWGTEAFFGQGTRLTVV.

CDR3 DNA sequence: TGTGCCAGCAGCTTAGCAGGGCGCGAGCAGTACTTC. Translating it yields CASSLAGREQYF. V is TRBV7-8 and J is TRBJ2-7; D is uncertain. Germline V gene data show CDR1 as SGHVS and CDR2 as FQNEAQ. V was pared by 0 bases and J by 6 bases, with 6 bases between. The CDR3 contains 12 residues. Complete variable domain (other parts from reference TRBV7-8 and TRBJ2-7): GAGVSQSPRYKVAKRGQDVALRCDPISGHVSLFWYQQALGQGPEFLTYFQNEAQLDKSGLPSDRFFAERPEGSVSTLKIQRTQQEDSAVYLCASSLAGREQYFGPGTRLTVT.

The CDR3 coding sequence is TGTGCCAGCAGTTTAATGAGCGGGAGGGCGGATGAGCAGTTCTTC. Its translation is CASSLMSGRADEQFF. The chain couples TRBV28 to TRBJ2-1; 10 bases fit TRBD2. After removal of 2 bases from V and 8 bases from J, the junction contained 6 bases not matched to a gene. Germline V lookup: CDR1 MDHEN, CDR2 SYDVKM. CDR3 length: 15 amino acids.

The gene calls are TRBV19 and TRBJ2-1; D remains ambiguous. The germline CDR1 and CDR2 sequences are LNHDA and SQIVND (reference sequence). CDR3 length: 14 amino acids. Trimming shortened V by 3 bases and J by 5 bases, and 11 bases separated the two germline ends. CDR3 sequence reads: CASSIASTNNEQFF. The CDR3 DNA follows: TGTGCCAGTAGTATTGCGAGTACTAACAATGAGCAGTTCTTC.

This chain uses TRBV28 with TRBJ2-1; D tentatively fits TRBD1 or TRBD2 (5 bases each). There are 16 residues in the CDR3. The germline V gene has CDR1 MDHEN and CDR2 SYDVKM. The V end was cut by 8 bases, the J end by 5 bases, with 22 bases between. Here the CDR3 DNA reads TGTGCCAGCTGGGATTGGGACGGTGGGCCCCACAATGAGCAGTTCTTC. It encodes CASWDWDGGPHNEQFF.

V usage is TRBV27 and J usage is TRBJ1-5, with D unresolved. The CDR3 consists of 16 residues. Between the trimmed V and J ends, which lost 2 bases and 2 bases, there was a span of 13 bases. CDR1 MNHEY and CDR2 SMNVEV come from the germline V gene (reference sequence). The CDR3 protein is CASSLLGMSGNQPQHF. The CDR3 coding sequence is TGTGCCAGCAGTTTACTTGGGATGTCGGGCAATCAGCCCCAGCATTTT.

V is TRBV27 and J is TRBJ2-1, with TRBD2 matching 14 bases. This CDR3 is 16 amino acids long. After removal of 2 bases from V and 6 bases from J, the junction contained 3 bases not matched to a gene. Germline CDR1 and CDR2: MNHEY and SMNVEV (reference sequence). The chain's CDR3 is CASSLGTSGSGNEQFF. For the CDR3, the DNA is TGTGCCAGCAGTTTAGGGACTAGCGGGAGTGGCAATGAGCAGTTCTTC.

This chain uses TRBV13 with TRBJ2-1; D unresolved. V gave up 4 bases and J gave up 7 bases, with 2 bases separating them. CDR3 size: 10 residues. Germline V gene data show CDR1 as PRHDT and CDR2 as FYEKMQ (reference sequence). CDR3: CASSSNEQFF. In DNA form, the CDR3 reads TGTGCCAGCAGCTCGAATGAGCAGTTCTTC.

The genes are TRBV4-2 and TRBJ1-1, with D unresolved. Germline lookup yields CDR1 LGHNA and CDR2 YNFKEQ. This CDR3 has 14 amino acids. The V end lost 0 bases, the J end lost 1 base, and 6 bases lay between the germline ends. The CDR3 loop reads CASSQDLENTEAFF. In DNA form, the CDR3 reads TGTGCCAGCAGCCAAGATTTGGAGAACACTGAAGCTTTCTTT.

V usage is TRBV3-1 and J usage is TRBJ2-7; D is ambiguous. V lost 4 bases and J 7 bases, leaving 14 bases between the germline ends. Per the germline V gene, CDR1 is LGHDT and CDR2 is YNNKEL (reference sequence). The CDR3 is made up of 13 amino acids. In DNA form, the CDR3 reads TGTGCCAGCAGCCTGCCTAGTAGTAGGGAGCAGTACTTC. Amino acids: CASSLPSSREQYF.

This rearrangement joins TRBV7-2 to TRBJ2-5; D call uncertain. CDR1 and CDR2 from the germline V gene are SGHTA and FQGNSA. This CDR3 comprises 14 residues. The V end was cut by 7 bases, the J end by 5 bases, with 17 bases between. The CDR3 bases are TGTGCCAGCACTCCCGGGCCGTATACGGAGACCCAGTACTTC. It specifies CASTPGPYTETQYF.

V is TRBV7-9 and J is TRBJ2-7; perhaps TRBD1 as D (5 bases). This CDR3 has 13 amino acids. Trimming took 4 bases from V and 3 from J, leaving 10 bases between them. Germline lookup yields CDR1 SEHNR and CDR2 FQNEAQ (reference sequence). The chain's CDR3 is CASSSSTDYEQYF. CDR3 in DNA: TGTGCCAGCAGCTCCTCGACAGACTACGAGCAGTACTTC. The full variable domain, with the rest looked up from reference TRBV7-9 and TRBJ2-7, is DTGVSQNPRHKITKRGQNVTFRCDPISEHNRLYWYRQTLGQGPEFLTYFQNEAQLEKSRLLSDRFSAERPKGSFSTLEIQRTEQGDSAMYLCASSSSTDYEQYFGPGTRLTVT.

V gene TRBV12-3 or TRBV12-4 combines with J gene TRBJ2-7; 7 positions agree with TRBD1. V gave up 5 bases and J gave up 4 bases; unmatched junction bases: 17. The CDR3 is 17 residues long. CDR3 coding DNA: TGTGCCAGCAGTCCATCCCCGGGACAGCCTAGGCTATACGAGCAGTACTTC. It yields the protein CASSPSPGQPRLYEQYF.

Here the CDR3 DNA reads TGTGCCAGCAGTCCTCGTGGGGTGTCTGACAATGAGCAGTTCTTC. It codes for CASSPRGVSDNEQFF. The chain carries TRBV7-9 and TRBJ2-1; D call uncertain. Germline CDR1 reads SEHNR; CDR2 reads FQNEAQ (reference sequence). The CDR3 totals 15 residues. The V end was cut by 6 bases, the J end by 5 bases, with 17 bases between. The full variable domain, with the rest looked up from reference TRBV7-9 and TRBJ2-1, is DTGVSQNPRHKITKRGQNVTFRCDPISEHNRLYWYRQTLGQGPEFLTYFQNEAQLEKSRLLSDRFSAERPKGSFSTLEIQRTEQGDSAMYLCASSPRGVSDNEQFFGPGTRLTVL.

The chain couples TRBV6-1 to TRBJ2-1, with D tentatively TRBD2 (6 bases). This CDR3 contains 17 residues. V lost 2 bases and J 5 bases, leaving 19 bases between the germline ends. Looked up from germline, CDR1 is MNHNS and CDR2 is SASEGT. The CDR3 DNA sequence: TGTGCCAGCAGTGAACTCAGCAGTAGCGGCTTCAACAATGAGCAGTTCTTC. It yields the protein CASSELSSSGFNNEQFF.

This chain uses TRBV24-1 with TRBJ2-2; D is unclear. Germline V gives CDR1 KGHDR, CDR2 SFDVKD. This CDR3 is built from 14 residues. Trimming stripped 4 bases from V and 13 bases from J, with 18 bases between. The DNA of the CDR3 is TGTGCCACCAGTGACGCAAACGGGCCTCCGCGGCTGTTTTTT. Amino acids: CATSDANGPPRLFF.

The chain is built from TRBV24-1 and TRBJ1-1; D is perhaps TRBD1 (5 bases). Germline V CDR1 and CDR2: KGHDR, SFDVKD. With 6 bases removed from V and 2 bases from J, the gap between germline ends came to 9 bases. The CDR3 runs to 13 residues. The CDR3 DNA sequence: TGTGCCACCAGTAGGGGCAGAAACACTGAAGCTTTCTTT. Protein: CATSRGRNTEAFF.

The CDR3 loop reads CSVPGPDYGYTF. CDR3 sequence (DNA): TGCAGCGTTCCGGGCCCAGATTATGGCTACACCTTC. The chain has TRBV29-1 and TRBJ1-2; D is ambiguous. Trimming took off 5 bases at V and 5 bases at J, with 12 bases between the two ends. Germline V lookup: CDR1 SQVTM, CDR2 ANQGSEA. The CDR3 has 12 amino acids.

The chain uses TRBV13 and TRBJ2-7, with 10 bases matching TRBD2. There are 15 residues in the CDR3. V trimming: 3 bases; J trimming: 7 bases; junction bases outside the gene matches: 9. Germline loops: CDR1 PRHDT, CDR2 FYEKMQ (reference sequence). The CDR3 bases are TGTGCCAGCAGCTTCGGACTAGCGGCCGATGGGGAGCAGTACTTC. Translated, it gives CASSFGLAADGEQYF.

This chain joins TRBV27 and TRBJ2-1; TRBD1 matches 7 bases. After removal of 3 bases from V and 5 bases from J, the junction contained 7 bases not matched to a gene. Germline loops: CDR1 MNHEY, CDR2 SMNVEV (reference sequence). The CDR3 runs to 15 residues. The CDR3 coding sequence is TGTGCCAGCAGTTTTATCGGGACAGTAGACAATGAGCAGTTCTTC. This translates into CASSFIGTVDNEQFF.

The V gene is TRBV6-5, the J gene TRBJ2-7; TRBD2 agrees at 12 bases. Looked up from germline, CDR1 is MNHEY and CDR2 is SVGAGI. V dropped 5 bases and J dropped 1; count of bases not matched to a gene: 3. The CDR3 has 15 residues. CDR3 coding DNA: TGTGCCAGCAGTCCAGGACTAGCGGGGTCCTACGAGCAGTACTTC. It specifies CASSPGLAGSYEQYF.